This T cell receptor beta chain appears in the sequencing data of a study of blood T cell repertoires in COVID-19. Study summary: Italy, Spain and the United States were the sources of the convalescent and acute COVID-19 samples. PBMCs, B-cell-depleted T cells, or T cells were the source of the cDNA or gDNA that made up the material.

The CDR3 totals 15 residues. V shed 2 bases, J shed 5 bases, and the junction held 5 bases outside the gene matches. How the authors handled the data: Amplification of reference gene primers provided the estimated nucleated cell counts. Repertoires were generated with immunoSEQ multiplex PCR, while TCRdb's copy carries only in-frame clones and drops some. That table supplies the V and J calls and clone size; D and trimming were determined from the DNA. The table lists over 45,000 clones, 75% to 80% of them singletons. This chain links TRBV23-1 with TRBJ2-1, with 8 bases matching TRBD2. TRBV23-1 is classed as an ORF, of uncertain function. Material for sequencing was peripheral blood. This receptor was taken from a man in his fifties with active or convalescent COVID-19. For the CDR3, the DNA is TGCGCCAGCAGTCAAAGTAGCGGGGCTAACAATGAGCAGTTCTTC. It specifies CASSQSSGANNEQFF.